The rows below give T cell receptor beta chains drawn from one sample of a study of cytomegalovirus exposure and HLA in healthy donors. The data were produced by immunoSEQ multiplex PCR, yet TCRdb's version contains in-frame clones alone and is incomplete. Here the sample spans about 140,000 clones, roughly 60% being singletons. Sequencing was carried out using PBMCs. Receptor source: a woman in her 40s in good health and CMV-seronegative. CDR3s include the opening cysteine and the closing phenylalanine or tryptophan. Each record gives: D gene, clone size, J gene, V gene, CDR3 protein, CDR3 DNA. D genes are given only for firm matches. Some rows mark clone size as missing; the rest say once, few, many or name a class of expanded clone.

D gene: -
clone size: -
J gene: TRBJ2-2
V gene: TRBV5-1
CDR3 protein: CACSESSNTGELFF
CDR3 DNA: TGCGCCTGCAGCGAGAGCTCGAACACCGGGGAGCTGTTTTTT

D gene: -
clone size: -
J gene: TRBJ1-2
V gene: TRBV2
CDR3 protein: CASSDPSDPGRGYGYTF
CDR3 DNA: TGTGCCAGCAGTGACCCCTCTGATCCCGGTCGTGGCTATGGCTACACCTTC

D gene: -
clone size: few
J gene: TRBJ1-2
V gene: TRBV28
CDR3 protein: CASSLYENYGYTF
CDR3 DNA: TGTGCCAGCAGTTTATATGAGAACTATGGCTACACCTTC

D gene: -
clone size: few
J gene: TRBJ1-2
V gene: TRBV5-6
CDR3 protein: CASSPSGGYGYTF
CDR3 DNA: TGTGCCAGCAGCCCCTCGGGGGGGTATGGCTACACCTTC

D gene: -
clone size: -
J gene: TRBJ2-7
V gene: TRBV27
CDR3 protein: CASSLGDTQQYF
CDR3 DNA: TGTGCCAGCAGTTTGGGTGACACCCAGCAGTACTTC

D gene: -
clone size: -
J gene: TRBJ2-7
V gene: TRBV6-6
CDR3 protein: CASSYTGESSYEQYF
CDR3 DNA: TGTGCCAGCAGTTACACCGGGGAAAGCTCCTACGAGCAGTACTTC

D gene: TRBD1
clone size: few
J gene: TRBJ1-5
V gene: TRBV27
CDR3 protein: CASSPISGGQPQHF
CDR3 DNA: TGTGCCAGCAGTCCTATTTCAGGGGGACAGCCCCAGCATTTT

D gene: -
clone size: -
J gene: TRBJ1-5
V gene: TRBV5-8
CDR3 protein: CASSLGWGEAKRSNQPQHF
CDR3 DNA: TGTGCCAGCAGCTTGGGGTGGGGGGAAGCGAAGAGAAGCAATCAGCCCCAGCATTTT

D gene: TRBD1
clone size: -
J gene: TRBJ2-5
V gene: TRBV5-1
CDR3 protein: CASSRTGGQETQYF
CDR3 DNA: TGCGCCAGCAGCCGGACAGGGGGCCAAGAGACCCAGTACTTC

D gene: -
clone size: -
J gene: TRBJ2-1
V gene: TRBV5-5
CDR3 protein: CASSLGENEQFF
CDR3 DNA: TGTGCCAGCAGCTTAGGAGAGAATGAGCAGTTCTTC

D gene: -
clone size: -
J gene: TRBJ1-4
V gene: TRBV6-6
CDR3 protein: CASGGHTTNEKLFF
CDR3 DNA: TGTGCCAGCGGGGGACACACAACTAATGAAAAACTGTTTTTT

D gene: -
clone size: -
J gene: TRBJ2-7
V gene: TRBV5-1
CDR3 protein: CASSLGDTTSSYEQYF
CDR3 DNA: TGCGCCAGCAGCTTAGGGGACACCACGAGCTCCTACGAGCAGTACTTC

D gene: TRBD2
clone size: few
J gene: TRBJ2-3
V gene: TRBV30
CDR3 protein: CAWSELAGGRSTDTQYF
CDR3 DNA: TGTGCCTGGAGTGAACTAGCGGGGGGGCGGAGCACAGATACGCAGTATTTT

D gene: -
clone size: few
J gene: TRBJ2-1
V gene: TRBV11-2
CDR3 protein: CASSTDYHNEQFF
CDR3 DNA: TGTGCCAGCAGCACCGACTATCACAATGAGCAGTTCTTC

D gene: -
clone size: -
J gene: TRBJ2-5
V gene: TRBV7-6
CDR3 protein: CASSLGFAQGQETQYF
CDR3 DNA: TGTGCCAGCAGCTTAGGGTTCGCTCAGGGACAAGAGACCCAGTACTTC

D gene: TRBD1
clone size: few
J gene: TRBJ1-5
V gene: TRBV12-5
CDR3 protein: CASGWTGPTNQPQHF
CDR3 DNA: TGTGCTAGTGGCTGGACAGGTCCCACCAATCAGCCCCAGCATTTT

D gene: TRBD2
clone size: few
J gene: TRBJ2-6
V gene: TRBV10-3
CDR3 protein: CAISESSGGALGANVLTF
CDR3 DNA: TGTGCCATCAGTGAGTCTAGCGGGGGGGCGTTGGGGGCCAACGTCCTGACTTTC

D gene: TRBD1
clone size: -
J gene: TRBJ1-5
V gene: TRBV13
CDR3 protein: CASSLGTGGQPQHF
CDR3 DNA: TGTGCCAGCAGCTTAGGGACAGGGGGTCAGCCCCAGCATTTT

D gene: -
clone size: -
J gene: TRBJ2-3
V gene: TRBV7-2
CDR3 protein: CASSLSASTDTQYF
CDR3 DNA: TGTGCCAGCAGCCTTAGCGCCAGCACAGATACGCAGTATTTT

D gene: TRBD1
clone size: -
J gene: TRBJ2-3
V gene: TRBV6-5
CDR3 protein: CASNRTGATDTQYF
CDR3 DNA: TGTGCCAGCAACAGAACAGGGGCCACAGATACGCAGTATTTT

D gene: -
clone size: -
J gene: TRBJ1-5
V gene: TRBV27
CDR3 protein: CASSLTGWYSNQPQHF
CDR3 DNA: TGTGCCAGCAGTCTAACAGGGTGGTATAGCAATCAGCCCCAGCATTTT

D gene: -
clone size: -
J gene: TRBJ2-2
V gene: TRBV7-2
CDR3 protein: CASSFAPGTGELFF
CDR3 DNA: TGTGCCAGCAGCTTTGCCCCCGGCACCGGGGAGCTGTTTTTT

D gene: -
clone size: few
J gene: TRBJ1-5
V gene: TRBV11-2
CDR3 protein: CASSFSGTNNQPQHF
CDR3 DNA: TGTGCCAGCAGCTTTTCCGGGACTAACAATCAGCCCCAGCATTTT

D gene: -
clone size: -
J gene: TRBJ2-7
V gene: TRBV4-1
CDR3 protein: CASSQGGHEQYF
CDR3 DNA: TGCGCCAGCAGCCAAGGGGGCCACGAGCAGTACTTC

D gene: -
clone size: -
J gene: TRBJ2-1
V gene: TRBV4-2
CDR3 protein: CASSQAAGASYNEQFF
CDR3 DNA: TGTGCCAGCAGCCAGGCTGCGGGGGCTTCATACAATGAGCAGTTCTTC

D gene: TRBD1
clone size: -
J gene: TRBJ2-7
V gene: TRBV10-3
CDR3 protein: CAISAQGAIYEQYF
CDR3 DNA: TGTGCCATCAGTGCCCAGGGGGCTATCTACGAGCAGTACTTC

D gene: -
clone size: -
J gene: TRBJ1-2
V gene: TRBV11-2
CDR3 protein: CASSSPTGEAVYGYTF
CDR3 DNA: TGTGCCAGCAGCTCGCCCACCGGAGAGGCGGTCTATGGCTACACCTTC

D gene: -
clone size: -
J gene: TRBJ2-4
V gene: TRBV2
CDR3 protein: CASSVNGENIQYF
CDR3 DNA: TGTGCCAGCAGTGTAAACGGGGAAAACATTCAGTACTTC